These T cell receptor beta chains were read from a single sample in a study of T cell responses to AZD1222 COVID-19 vaccine. Only in-frame clones appear in the TCRdb table, and some are missing; sequencing was by immunoSEQ multiplex PCR. The table lists some 140,000 clones, 92% of them singletons. This specimen consisted of peripheral blood, obtained on day 0 of AZD1222 vaccination. Every receptor here comes from an adult in good health. Each CDR3 is given with its conserved first and last residue. A D gene is named only where the DNA matches it firmly. Clone size is given for some rows only: seen once, a few or many times, or a class if the clone is expanded.

>16|TRBV4-1|TRBJ2-2|.|.
CASSQGLSANTGELFF
TGCGCCAGCAGCCAAGGCCTTAGCGCGAACACCGGGGAGCTGTTTTTT
>15|TRBV19|TRBJ1-5|.|.
CASSTVIGGGQPQHF
TGTGCCAGTAGTACCGTGATAGGGGGTGGTCAGCCCCAGCATTTT
>16|TRBV10-1|TRBJ2-7|.|TRBD2
CASSEEASGRPYEQYF
TGCGCCAGCAGTGAAGAGGCTAGCGGGAGGCCCTACGAGCAGTACTTC
>16|TRBV12-5|TRBJ2-5|.|.
CASGLLSGRSRETQYF
TGTGCTAGTGGATTACTTAGTGGGAGGAGTAGAGAGACCCAGTACTTC
>18|TRBV19|TRBJ2-7|.|TRBD2
CASSIRHKASGDYYEQYF
TGTGCCAGTAGTATTAGACACAAAGCTAGCGGGGATTACTACGAGCAGTACTTC
>14|TRBV7-9|TRBJ2-3|.|TRBD2
CASSSSSGRSGQYF
TGTGCCAGCAGCTCCTCTAGCGGGAGATCAGGGCAGTATTTT
>18|TRBV29-1|TRBJ2-6|once|TRBD1
CSVEEPGQGGSGANVLTF
TGCAGCGTTGAAGAACCGGGACAGGGAGGCTCTGGGGCCAACGTCCTGACTTTC
>11|TRBV10-3|TRBJ1-1|.|.
CAIRGEAEAFF
TGTGCCATCAGGGGGGAGGCTGAAGCTTTCTTT
>15|TRBV4-2|TRBJ2-1|.|TRBD2
CASSQASGGYNEQFF
TGTGCCAGCAGCCAAGCTAGCGGGGGTTACAATGAGCAGTTCTTC
>17|TRBV4-3|TRBJ2-1|.|TRBD2
CASSQDDTAGVGGEQFF
TGCGCCAGCAGCCAAGACGATACAGCGGGAGTTGGCGGTGAGCAGTTCTTC
>15|TRBV5-4|TRBJ2-1|.|.
CASSLAGAGYNEQFF
TGTGCCAGCAGCTTGGCGGGAGCCGGCTACAATGAGCAGTTCTTC
>18|TRBV4-2|TRBJ1-2|.|.
CASSQEIGGNLRDYGYTF
TGTGCCAGCAGCCAAGAGATAGGGGGGAATCTGAGGGACTATGGCTACACCTTC
>15|TRBV5-1|TRBJ1-3|.|TRBD1
CASSLQGVSGNTIYF
TGCGCCAGCAGCTTACAGGGGGTATCTGGAAACACCATATATTTT
>13|TRBV29-1|TRBJ1-2|.|TRBD1
CSGGTGADYGYTF
TGCAGCGGGGGGACAGGGGCCGATTATGGCTACACCTTC
>14|TRBV9|TRBJ2-1|.|.
CASSGQGGNNEQFF
TGTGCCAGCAGCGGGCAGGGCGGGAACAATGAGCAGTTCTTC
>14|TRBV4-2|TRBJ1-4|.|.
CASSPGRGEEKLFF
TGTGCCAGCAGCCCGGGGAGGGGCGAGGAAAAACTGTTTTTT